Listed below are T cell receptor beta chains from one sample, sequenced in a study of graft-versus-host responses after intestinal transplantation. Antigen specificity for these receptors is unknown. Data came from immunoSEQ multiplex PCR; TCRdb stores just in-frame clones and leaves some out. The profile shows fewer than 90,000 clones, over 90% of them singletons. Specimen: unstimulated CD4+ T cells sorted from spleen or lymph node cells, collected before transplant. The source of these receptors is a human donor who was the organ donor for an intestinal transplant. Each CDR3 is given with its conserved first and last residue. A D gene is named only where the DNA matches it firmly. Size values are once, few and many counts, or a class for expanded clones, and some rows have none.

cdr3_nt: TGTGCCAGCTCACCACCGAAAGGGAACACTGAAGCTTTCTTT
cdr3_aa: CASSPPKGNTEAFF
j_call: TRBJ1-1
d_call: NA
v_call: TRBV18
clone_size: NA

cdr3_nt: TGTGCCAGCAGCCCGGGACAAGCGAACACTGAAGCTTTCTTT
cdr3_aa: CASSPGQANTEAFF
j_call: TRBJ1-1
d_call: NA
v_call: TRBV6-6
clone_size: NA

cdr3_nt: TGTGCCTGGAGTGCGCGAGCAGACCAGCCCCAGCATTTT
cdr3_aa: CAWSARADQPQHF
j_call: TRBJ1-5
d_call: NA
v_call: TRBV30
clone_size: NA

cdr3_nt: TGTGCCAGCAGTGAGAGATGGAGCTCCTACGAGCAGTACTTC
cdr3_aa: CASSERWSSYEQYF
j_call: TRBJ2-7
d_call: NA
v_call: TRBV6-1
clone_size: NA

cdr3_nt: TGTGCCAGCAGACCCCGCGGGACAACAAACTATGGCTACACCTTC
cdr3_aa: CASRPRGTTNYGYTF
j_call: TRBJ1-2
d_call: NA
v_call: TRBV28
clone_size: NA

cdr3_nt: TGCAGCGTTGATCGCCTCTCTGGGGCCAACGTCCTGACTTTC
cdr3_aa: CSVDRLSGANVLTF
j_call: TRBJ2-6
d_call: NA
v_call: TRBV29-1
clone_size: NA

cdr3_nt: TGTGCCAGCACGACAAGCTATGGCTACACCTTC
cdr3_aa: CASTTSYGYTF
j_call: TRBJ1-2
d_call: NA
v_call: TRBV2
clone_size: NA

cdr3_nt: TGCGCCAGCAGCGACGGACAGTCGTATAATTCACCCCTCCACTTT
cdr3_aa: CASSDGQSYNSPLHF
j_call: TRBJ1-6
d_call: NA
v_call: TRBV5-1
clone_size: NA

cdr3_nt: TGTGCCAGCAGTACTACTTGGGTGAACACTGAAGCTTTCTTT
cdr3_aa: CASSTTWVNTEAFF
j_call: TRBJ1-1
d_call: NA
v_call: TRBV27
clone_size: NA

cdr3_nt: TGCGCCAGCAGTGACAACAGGGGGTACACTGAAGCTTTCTTT
cdr3_aa: CASSDNRGYTEAFF
j_call: TRBJ1-1
d_call: TRBD1
v_call: TRBV10-1
clone_size: NA

cdr3_nt: TGTGCCAGCAGTCCACCCCCACTCTCTGGGGCCAACGTCCTGACTTTC
cdr3_aa: CASSPPPLSGANVLTF
j_call: TRBJ2-6
d_call: NA
v_call: TRBV28
clone_size: NA

cdr3_nt: TGTGCCTGGGTTGTGCTCAATTCACCCCTCCACTTT
cdr3_aa: CAWVVLNSPLHF
j_call: TRBJ1-6
d_call: NA
v_call: TRBV30
clone_size: NA

cdr3_nt: TGTGCCAGCAGCTCCCGCAGAGCCCCTAGCGGGGGGATTACCGGGGAGCTGTTTTTT
cdr3_aa: CASSSRRAPSGGITGELFF
j_call: TRBJ2-2
d_call: TRBD2
v_call: TRBV5-4
clone_size: NA

cdr3_nt: TGTGCCTGGAGTCGGCAAGAGACCCAGTACTTC
cdr3_aa: CAWSRQETQYF
j_call: TRBJ2-5
d_call: NA
v_call: TRBV30
clone_size: NA

cdr3_nt: TGTGCCAGCTCACCGGGATCCCAAGAGACCCAGTACTTC
cdr3_aa: CASSPGSQETQYF
j_call: TRBJ2-5
d_call: NA
v_call: TRBV18
clone_size: NA

cdr3_nt: TGTGCCATCAGTGTCCCACCGACTAGCGGGGCGGCGGCCCCCTCTAGCACAGATACGCAGTATTTT
cdr3_aa: CAISVPPTSGAAAPSSTDTQYF
j_call: TRBJ2-3
d_call: TRBD2
v_call: TRBV10-3
clone_size: NA

cdr3_nt: TGTGCCAGCAGCGTAGATTTTGGGGCAGGGAGCTCCTACGAGCAGTACTTC
cdr3_aa: CASSVDFGAGSSYEQYF
j_call: TRBJ2-7
d_call: NA
v_call: TRBV9
clone_size: NA

cdr3_nt: TGTGCCAGCAGCTTTAAGGGGGCCTCCTACGAGCAGTACTTC
cdr3_aa: CASSFKGASYEQYF
j_call: TRBJ2-7
d_call: TRBD1
v_call: TRBV5-4
clone_size: NA

cdr3_nt: TGTGCCAGCAGCCCCATATCAGGGAATGGCTACACCTTC
cdr3_aa: CASSPISGNGYTF
j_call: TRBJ1-2
d_call: NA
v_call: TRBV9
clone_size: NA

cdr3_nt: TGTGCCAGCAGCGTAGACTCCACCGGGGAGCTGTTTTTT
cdr3_aa: CASSVDSTGELFF
j_call: TRBJ2-2
d_call: NA
v_call: TRBV9
clone_size: NA

cdr3_nt: TGTGCCAGCAGTTACTCGAAAGAATACGAAAAACTGTTTTTT
cdr3_aa: CASSYSKEYEKLFF
j_call: TRBJ1-4
d_call: NA
v_call: TRBV6-6
clone_size: NA

cdr3_nt: TGCGCCAGCAGCCAAGATATCACAGGCCCTGGAAACACCATATATTTT
cdr3_aa: CASSQDITGPGNTIYF
j_call: TRBJ1-3
d_call: NA
v_call: TRBV4-3
clone_size: few

cdr3_nt: TGTGCCAGCAGCTTAGTACCTAATTCACCCCTCCACTTT
cdr3_aa: CASSLVPNSPLHF
j_call: TRBJ1-6
d_call: NA
v_call: TRBV11-3
clone_size: NA

cdr3_nt: TGTGCCAGCAGCTTAGGGCTGAGCACAGATACGCAGTATTTT
cdr3_aa: CASSLGLSTDTQYF
j_call: TRBJ2-3
d_call: NA
v_call: TRBV11-3
clone_size: NA

cdr3_nt: TGCGCCAGCAGCACCGCGACAGGTACCTACGAGCAGTACTTC
cdr3_aa: CASSTATGTYEQYF
j_call: TRBJ2-7
d_call: NA
v_call: TRBV5-1
clone_size: NA

cdr3_nt: TGCGCCAGCAGCTATGAGCGGGGGAGCTCCTACAATGAGCAGTTCTTC
cdr3_aa: CASSYERGSSYNEQFF
j_call: TRBJ2-1
d_call: TRBD2
v_call: TRBV5-1
clone_size: NA

cdr3_nt: TGCGCCAGCAGCAGGGGCAGGACCTACGAGCAGTACTTC
cdr3_aa: CASSRGRTYEQYF
j_call: TRBJ2-7
d_call: NA
v_call: TRBV5-1
clone_size: NA

cdr3_nt: TGTGCCAGCAGCCAAGTCAGTTTCGGCAGGGACTATGGCTACACCTTC
cdr3_aa: CASSQVSFGRDYGYTF
j_call: TRBJ1-2
d_call: NA
v_call: TRBV4-2
clone_size: NA

cdr3_nt: TGTGCCATCATGGGTGAGGAGCGATATGGCTACACCTTC
cdr3_aa: CAIMGEERYGYTF
j_call: TRBJ1-2
d_call: NA
v_call: TRBV10-3
clone_size: NA

cdr3_nt: TGTGCCTGGAGTGTAGGGCAAAAGCAAAACATTCAGTACTTC
cdr3_aa: CAWSVGQKQNIQYF
j_call: TRBJ2-4
d_call: NA
v_call: TRBV30
clone_size: once

cdr3_nt: TGTGCCAGCAGCGGGTGGAAGGTTGAGGAGACCCAGTACTTC
cdr3_aa: CASSGWKVEETQYF
j_call: TRBJ2-5
d_call: NA
v_call: TRBV7-8
clone_size: NA

cdr3_nt: TGTGCCAGCAGTGGCCCTGGACAGTTCACAGATACGCAGTATTTT
cdr3_aa: CASSGPGQFTDTQYF
j_call: TRBJ2-3
d_call: NA
v_call: TRBV2
clone_size: NA

cdr3_nt: TGTGCCAGCAGTGACAGGAACACTGAAGCTTTCTTT
cdr3_aa: CASSDRNTEAFF
j_call: TRBJ1-1
d_call: NA
v_call: TRBV2
clone_size: once

cdr3_nt: TGTGCCAGCAGCTTACAGGGCAATCAGCCCCAGCATTTT
cdr3_aa: CASSLQGNQPQHF
j_call: TRBJ1-5
d_call: NA
v_call: TRBV7-9
clone_size: NA

cdr3_nt: TGCGCCAGCAGTAAATCCTCAGGGAAGGAGACCCAGTACTTC
cdr3_aa: CASSKSSGKETQYF
j_call: TRBJ2-5
d_call: NA
v_call: TRBV5-1
clone_size: NA

cdr3_nt: TGTGCCAGCAGCTTAACGGGAAGCGCAGGCACCGGGGAGCTGTTTTTT
cdr3_aa: CASSLTGSAGTGELFF
j_call: TRBJ2-2
d_call: NA
v_call: TRBV7-3
clone_size: few

cdr3_nt: TGTGCCAGCAGTGTGGTAATGACAGGTGAAGCTTTCTTT
cdr3_aa: CASSVVMTGEAFF
j_call: TRBJ1-1
d_call: NA
v_call: TRBV2
clone_size: NA

cdr3_nt: TGCAGCGTTGCCGTTGGATACGAGCAGTACTTC
cdr3_aa: CSVAVGYEQYF
j_call: TRBJ2-7
d_call: NA
v_call: TRBV29-1
clone_size: NA

cdr3_nt: TGTGCCAGCAGAGCAAACGGGGGAAGCAATCAGCCCCAGCATTTT
cdr3_aa: CASRANGGSNQPQHF
j_call: TRBJ1-5
d_call: NA
v_call: TRBV6-6
clone_size: NA

cdr3_nt: TGTGCCAGCAGACCCGGGACAGGGGCTATAGAGACCCAGTACTTC
cdr3_aa: CASRPGTGAIETQYF
j_call: TRBJ2-5
d_call: TRBD1
v_call: TRBV2
clone_size: NA

cdr3_nt: TGTGCCAGCAGCTCAGGCCGGGTCATTTACGAGCAGTACTTC
cdr3_aa: CASSSGRVIYEQYF
j_call: TRBJ2-7
d_call: NA
v_call: TRBV7-2
clone_size: NA

cdr3_nt: TGTGCCTGGGGAGCTGGTGCTTTCAAGGGACAGGGAGAAAACACCATATATTTT
cdr3_aa: CAWGAGAFKGQGENTIYF
j_call: TRBJ1-3
d_call: TRBD1
v_call: TRBV30
clone_size: NA

cdr3_nt: TGTGCCAGCAGCTTAGATCTCAACCCGGGGACAGATACGCAGTATTTT
cdr3_aa: CASSLDLNPGTDTQYF
j_call: TRBJ2-3
d_call: NA
v_call: TRBV11-3
clone_size: once

cdr3_nt: TGTGCCTGGACAGGGGCTAGCTCTGGAAACACCATATATTTT
cdr3_aa: CAWTGASSGNTIYF
j_call: TRBJ1-3
d_call: NA
v_call: TRBV30
clone_size: NA

cdr3_nt: TGTGCCAGCAGCCAAGTCCCGGGGCCAACCTACGAGCAGTACTTC
cdr3_aa: CASSQVPGPTYEQYF
j_call: TRBJ2-7
d_call: NA
v_call: TRBV4-2
clone_size: NA

cdr3_nt: TGTGCCAGCTCACTGGGACAGGGGAAATTGGACACTGAAGCTTTCTTT
cdr3_aa: CASSLGQGKLDTEAFF
j_call: TRBJ1-1
d_call: TRBD1
v_call: TRBV18
clone_size: NA

cdr3_nt: TGTGCCAGCAGCTTAGGAGGGCGGGGTAACACAGATACGCAGTATTTT
cdr3_aa: CASSLGGRGNTDTQYF
j_call: TRBJ2-3
d_call: NA
v_call: TRBV7-2
clone_size: NA

cdr3_nt: TGTGCCAGCAGCCCACAGCGACAGTTTCAATCTGTTAATCAGCCCCAGCATTTT
cdr3_aa: CASSPQRQFQSVNQPQHF
j_call: TRBJ1-5
d_call: NA
v_call: TRBV7-9
clone_size: NA

cdr3_nt: TGTGCCAGCAGCTCCCGTAGCGGGGGGGCTGGCACAGATACGCAGTATTTT
cdr3_aa: CASSSRSGGAGTDTQYF
j_call: TRBJ2-3
d_call: TRBD2
v_call: TRBV7-9
clone_size: NA

cdr3_nt: TGCGCCAGCAGCTTATCGGACCCTAGATATGGCTACACCTTC
cdr3_aa: CASSLSDPRYGYTF
j_call: TRBJ1-2
d_call: NA
v_call: TRBV5-1
clone_size: NA

cdr3_nt: TGTGCTAGTGGTTTGGTAAGGCCTTGGGCCTACGAGCAGTACTTC
cdr3_aa: CASGLVRPWAYEQYF
j_call: TRBJ2-7
d_call: NA
v_call: TRBV12-5
clone_size: NA

cdr3_nt: TGTGCCAGCAGTGAATCTGGGGAGACCTATGGCTACACCTTC
cdr3_aa: CASSESGETYGYTF
j_call: TRBJ1-2
d_call: NA
v_call: TRBV25-1
clone_size: NA

cdr3_nt: TGTGCCAGCAGCTTATTTCCAGTATTCAATCAGCCCCAGCATTTT
cdr3_aa: CASSLFPVFNQPQHF
j_call: TRBJ1-5
d_call: NA
v_call: TRBV7-2
clone_size: NA

cdr3_nt: TGTGCCAGCAGCAAAAGCCCGGGCTTTAGCGGGGGGGTGGATCAAGAGACCCAGTACTTC
cdr3_aa: CASSKSPGFSGGVDQETQYF
j_call: TRBJ2-5
d_call: NA
v_call: TRBV21-1
clone_size: NA

cdr3_nt: TGTGCCAGCAGTTACTCGATTAACAGCATGAACACTGAAGCTTTCTTT
cdr3_aa: CASSYSINSMNTEAFF
j_call: TRBJ1-1
d_call: NA
v_call: TRBV6-5
clone_size: NA

cdr3_nt: TGTGCCGGCCTCCGGGGGGTCTGCCACGAGCAGTACTTC
cdr3_aa: CAGLRGVCHEQYF
j_call: TRBJ2-7
d_call: TRBD2
v_call: TRBV25-1
clone_size: NA

cdr3_nt: TGTGCCAGTAGTGCCGTGACAGGATCTAGCAATCAGCCCCAGCATTTT
cdr3_aa: CASSAVTGSSNQPQHF
j_call: TRBJ1-5
d_call: NA
v_call: TRBV19
clone_size: once